The present entry profiles one T cell receptor (beta chain) with its context. Clones were read by immunoSEQ multiplex PCR, and TCRdb kept only the in-frame ones, dropping some. The table records about 150,000 clones, 75% to 95% of them present only once. Germline lookup yields CDR1 SQVTM and CDR2 ANQGSEA. This CDR3 is built from 12 residues. Trimming took 4 bases from V and 6 from J, leaving 12 bases between them. The data originate from a study of T cell responses to AZD1222 COVID-19 vaccine. The TCR comes from an adult in good health. The sample here was peripheral blood, taken on day 0 of AZD1222 vaccination. The chain uses TRBV29-1 and TRBJ1-2; no firm D call. DNA for the CDR3: TGCAGCGTTGTGATACTGAGGCATGGCTACACCTTC. Translation: CSVVILRHGYTF.